The subject of this entry is one T cell receptor (beta chain). Additional DNA sequences in this sample encode the identical CDR3. The entry originates in a study of shared clonotypes between healthy human individuals. Background on the study: Per donor, three plates held CD4 naive cells, three held CD4 memory, two held CD8 naive and one held CD8 memory.

Splitting of each subset's genomic DNA was done evenly across several immunoSEQ plates. The repertoire was sequenced with immunoSEQ multiplex PCR; TCRdb's copy has only in-frame clones and lacks some. Found here are roughly 2,000,000 clones, roughly 94% of them singletons; the top ten hold roughly 1%. Naive CD8 cells comprised CD45RO-negative, CCR7-positively selected cells, excluding terminally differentiated effector memory CD45RA+ cells. The donor cohort consisted entirely of Caucasian adults residing in Nashville, Tennessee. Per the germline V gene, CDR1 is SGHNT and CDR2 is YYREEE (reference sequence). The germline V and J ends were trimmed by 3 bases and 2 bases, with 9 bases remaining between them. The CDR3 extends over 13 amino acids.

This clonotype was obtained from a man younger than 35 in good health. Sequenced sample: naive CD8+ T cells sorted from blood. The chain joins TRBV5-4 to TRBJ2-7, with D hard to call. The chain's CDR3 is CASSSTETYEQYF. CDR3 nucleotide sequence: TGTGCCAGCAGCTCGACCGAAACCTACGAGCAGTACTTC.